The clone carrying this TCR gamma chain was counted only a few times. Its antigen is unknown. Germline V lookup: CDR1 GITISATS, CDR2 ISYDGTV (reference sequence). The CDR3 length is 15 residues. V shed 0 bases and J 4 bases; nucleotides not matched to a gene: 9. The template was reverse-transcribed extracted RNA. Multiplex PCR used pooled V-gene forward primers and a constant-region reverse primer to amplify CDR3s. TCRdb ran CATT on the multiplex PCR reads. The data contain about 23,000 gamma-chain clones, around 15% of them singletons. This sample was taken from a study of Vδ1+ human thymocytes. General study points: Donors shared many TRG clonotypes but few TRD clonotypes. Highly polyclonal TRG and TRD repertoires with Gaussian CDR3 length distributions appeared in thymus. Thymic delta-chain repertoires held 15% to 20% Vdelta2 sequences and few Vdelta3, despite high sort purity.

Thymocytes were sorted as CD3+ TCRVdelta1+ TCRVdelta2- after alphabeta T cell depletion. Sorted Vdelta1+ thymocytes were roughly 98% to 99.6% pure. The chain joins TRGV9 to TRGJ1 or TRGJ2. The sequence was collected from a child less than two years old who had congenital heart surgery. Sample: Vdelta1+ gamma-delta thymocytes from the thymus. The sample's subset: FACS-sorted CD3+ TCRalphabeta- TCRVdelta1+ TCRVdelta2- thymocytes. The CDR3 nucleotides are TGTGCCTTGTGGGAGGTGAGACAAATGTATTATAAGAAACTCTTT. It is translated as CALWEVRQMYYKKLF.